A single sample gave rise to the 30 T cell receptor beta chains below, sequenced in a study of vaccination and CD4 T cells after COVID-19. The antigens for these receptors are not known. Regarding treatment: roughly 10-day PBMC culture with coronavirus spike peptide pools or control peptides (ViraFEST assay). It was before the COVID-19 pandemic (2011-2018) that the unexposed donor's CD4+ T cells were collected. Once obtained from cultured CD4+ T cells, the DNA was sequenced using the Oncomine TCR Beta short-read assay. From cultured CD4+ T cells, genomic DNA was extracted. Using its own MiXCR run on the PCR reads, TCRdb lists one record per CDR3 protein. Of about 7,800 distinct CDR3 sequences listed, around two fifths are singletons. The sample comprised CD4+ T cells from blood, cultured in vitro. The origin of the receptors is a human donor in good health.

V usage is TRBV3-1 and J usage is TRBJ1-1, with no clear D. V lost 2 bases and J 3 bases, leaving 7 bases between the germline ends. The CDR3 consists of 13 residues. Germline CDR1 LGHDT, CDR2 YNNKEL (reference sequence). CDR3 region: CASSQLTYTEAFF. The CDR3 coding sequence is TGTGCCAGCAGCCAACTGACCTACACTGAAGCTTTCTTT. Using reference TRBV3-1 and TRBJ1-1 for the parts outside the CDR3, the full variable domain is DTAVSQTPKYLVTQMGNDKSIKCEQNLGHDTMYWYKQDSKKFLKIMFSYNNKELIINETVPNRFSPKSPDKAHLNLHINSLELGDSAVYFCASSQLTYTEAFFGQGTRLTVV.

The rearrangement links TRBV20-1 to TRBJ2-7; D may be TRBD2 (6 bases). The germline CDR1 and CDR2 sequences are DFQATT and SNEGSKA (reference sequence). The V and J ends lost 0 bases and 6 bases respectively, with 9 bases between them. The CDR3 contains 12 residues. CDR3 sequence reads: CSAREPAGEQYF. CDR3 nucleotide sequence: TGCAGTGCTAGAGAACCAGCGGGCGAGCAGTACTTC.

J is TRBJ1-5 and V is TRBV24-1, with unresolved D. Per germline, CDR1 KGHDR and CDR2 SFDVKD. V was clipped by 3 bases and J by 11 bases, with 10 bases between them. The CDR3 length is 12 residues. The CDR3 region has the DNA TGTGCCACCAGTGATAACTCTGTAGCCCAGCATTTT. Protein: CATSDNSVAQHF.

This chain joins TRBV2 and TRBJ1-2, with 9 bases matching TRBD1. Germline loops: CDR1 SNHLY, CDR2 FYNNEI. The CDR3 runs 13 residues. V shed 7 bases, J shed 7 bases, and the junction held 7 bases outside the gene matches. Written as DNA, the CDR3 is TGTGCCAGCACACTGGACAGGGGCGCTGGCTACACCTTC. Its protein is CASTLDRGAGYTF.

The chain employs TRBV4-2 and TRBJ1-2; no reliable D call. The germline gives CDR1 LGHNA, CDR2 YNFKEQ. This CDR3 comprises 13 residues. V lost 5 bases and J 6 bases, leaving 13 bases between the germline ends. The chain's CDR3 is CASSTSGGDGYTF. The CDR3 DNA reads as TGTGCCAGCAGCACCTCCGGCGGGGATGGCTACACCTTC.

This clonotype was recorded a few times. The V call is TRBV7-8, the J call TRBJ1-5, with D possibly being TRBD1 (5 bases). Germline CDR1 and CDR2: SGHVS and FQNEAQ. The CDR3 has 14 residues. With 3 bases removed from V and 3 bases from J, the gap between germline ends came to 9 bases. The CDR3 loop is CASSFRDLNQPQHF. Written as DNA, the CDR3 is TGTGCCAGCAGCTTCAGGGACCTCAATCAGCCCCAGCATTTT.

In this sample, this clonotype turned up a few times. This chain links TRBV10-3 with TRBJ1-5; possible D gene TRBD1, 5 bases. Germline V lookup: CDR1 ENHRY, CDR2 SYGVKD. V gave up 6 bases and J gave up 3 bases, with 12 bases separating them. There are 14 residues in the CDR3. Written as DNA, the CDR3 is TGTGCCATCAGGAGCCAGGGTATCAATCAGCCCCAGCATTTT. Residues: CAIRSQGINQPQHF.

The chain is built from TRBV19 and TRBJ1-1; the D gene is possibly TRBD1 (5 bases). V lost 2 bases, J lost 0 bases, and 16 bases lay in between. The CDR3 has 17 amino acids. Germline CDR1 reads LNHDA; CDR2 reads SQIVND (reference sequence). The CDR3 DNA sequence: TGTGCCAGTAGTATAACCGGGACTCAAGGATTGAACACTGAAGCTTTCTTT. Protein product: CASSITGTQGLNTEAFF. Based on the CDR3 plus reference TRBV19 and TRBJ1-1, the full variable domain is DGGITQSPKYLFRKEGQNVTLSCEQNLNHDAMYWYRQDPGQGLRLIYYSQIVNDFQKGDIAEGYSVSREKKESFPLTVTSAQKNPTAFYLCASSITGTQGLNTEAFFGQGTRLTVV.

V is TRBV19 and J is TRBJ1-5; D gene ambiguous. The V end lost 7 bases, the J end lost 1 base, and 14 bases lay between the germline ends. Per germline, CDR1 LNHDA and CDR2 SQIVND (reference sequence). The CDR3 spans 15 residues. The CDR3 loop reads CASNRDFSSNQPQHF. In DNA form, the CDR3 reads TGTGCCAGTAACAGAGATTTTTCGAGCAATCAGCCCCAGCATTTT.

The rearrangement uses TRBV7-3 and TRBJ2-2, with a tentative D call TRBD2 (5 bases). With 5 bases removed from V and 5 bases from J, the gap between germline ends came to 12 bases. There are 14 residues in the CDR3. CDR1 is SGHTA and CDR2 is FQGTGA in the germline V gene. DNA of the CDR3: TGTGCCAGCAGCGAGAGGGTCGCGACCGGGGAGCTGTTTTTT. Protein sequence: CASSERVATGELFF.

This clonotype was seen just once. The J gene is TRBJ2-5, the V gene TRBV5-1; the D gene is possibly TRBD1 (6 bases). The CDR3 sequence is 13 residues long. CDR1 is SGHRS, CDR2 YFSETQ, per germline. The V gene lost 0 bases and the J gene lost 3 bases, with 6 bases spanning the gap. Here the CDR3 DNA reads TGCGCCAGCAGCTTGGGACAGGAAGAGACCCAGTACTTC. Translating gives CASSLGQEETQYF.

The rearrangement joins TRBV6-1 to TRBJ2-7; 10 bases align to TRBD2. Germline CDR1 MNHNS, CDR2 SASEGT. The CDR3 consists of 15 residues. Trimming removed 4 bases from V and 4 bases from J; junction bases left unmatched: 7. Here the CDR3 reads CASSAAGTSVYEQYF. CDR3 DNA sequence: TGTGCCAGCAGTGCAGCCGGGACTAGCGTTTACGAGCAGTACTTC.

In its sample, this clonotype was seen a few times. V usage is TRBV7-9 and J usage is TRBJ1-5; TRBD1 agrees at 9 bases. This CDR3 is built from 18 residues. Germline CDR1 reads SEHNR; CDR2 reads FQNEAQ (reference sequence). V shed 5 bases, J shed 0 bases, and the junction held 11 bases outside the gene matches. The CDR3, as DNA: TGTGCCAGCAGCCCCGGGACAGGGTCCATCGATAGCAATCAGCCCCAGCATTTT. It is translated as CASSPGTGSIDSNQPQHF.

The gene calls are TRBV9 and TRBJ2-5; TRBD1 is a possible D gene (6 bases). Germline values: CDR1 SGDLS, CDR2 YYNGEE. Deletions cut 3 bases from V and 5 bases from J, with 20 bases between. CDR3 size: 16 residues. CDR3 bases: TGTGCCAGCAGCGCCAGGGGCGGACCGCGAGGGGAGACCCAGTACTTC. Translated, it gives CASSARGGPRGETQYF.

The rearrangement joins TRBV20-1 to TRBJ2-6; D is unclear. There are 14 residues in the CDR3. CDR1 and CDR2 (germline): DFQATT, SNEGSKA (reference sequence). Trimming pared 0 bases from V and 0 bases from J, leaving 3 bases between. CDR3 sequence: CSAREVSGANVLTF. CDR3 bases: TGCAGTGCTAGAGAAGTCTCTGGGGCCAACGTCCTGACTTTC.

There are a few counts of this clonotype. The CDR3 DNA reads TGTGCCAGCAGCGTCAACGACAGAAAAGAGACCCAGTACTTC. It encodes CASSVNDRKETQYF. V and J are TRBV28 and TRBJ2-5; possible D gene TRBD1, 5 bases. The V end was cut by 6 bases, the J end by 3 bases, with 14 bases between. This CDR3 region has 14 residues. Germline CDR1 MDHEN, CDR2 SYDVKM. Filled out from reference TRBV28 and TRBJ2-5, the complete variable domain reads DVKVTQSSRYLVKRTGEKVFLECVQDMDHENMFWYRQDPGLGLRLIYFSYDVKMKEKGDIPEGYSVSREKKERFSLILESASTNQTSMYLCASSVNDRKETQYFGPGTRLLVL.

CDR3 DNA: TGTGCCACCAGTGATTTTCGGCAGGGATCAAACTATGGCTACACCTTC. This translates into CATSDFRQGSNYGYTF. This rearrangement joins TRBV24-1 to TRBJ1-2; possibly TRBD1 for D (5 bases). V lost 1 base and J lost 2, with 13 bases in between. Germline V lookup: CDR1 KGHDR, CDR2 SFDVKD. This CDR3 has 16 amino acids.

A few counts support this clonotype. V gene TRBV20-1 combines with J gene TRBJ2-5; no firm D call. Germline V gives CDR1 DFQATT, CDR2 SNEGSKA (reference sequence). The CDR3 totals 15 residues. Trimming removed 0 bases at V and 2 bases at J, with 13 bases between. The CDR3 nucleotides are TGCAGTGCTAGAGATGGGCTTTCACCACAAGAGACCCAGTACTTC. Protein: CSARDGLSPQETQYF.

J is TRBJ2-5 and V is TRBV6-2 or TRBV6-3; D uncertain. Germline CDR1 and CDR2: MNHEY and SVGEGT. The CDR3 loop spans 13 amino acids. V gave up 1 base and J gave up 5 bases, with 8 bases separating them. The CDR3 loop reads CASSYFPGETQYF. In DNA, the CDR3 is TGTGCCAGCAGTTACTTCCCTGGGGAGACCCAGTACTTC.

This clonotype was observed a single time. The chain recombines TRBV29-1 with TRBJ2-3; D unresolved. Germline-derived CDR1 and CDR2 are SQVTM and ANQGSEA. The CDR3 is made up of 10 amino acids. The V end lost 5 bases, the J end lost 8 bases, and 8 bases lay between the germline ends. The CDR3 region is CSVSAGTQYF. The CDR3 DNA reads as TGCAGCGTTTCGGCAGGTACGCAGTATTTT.

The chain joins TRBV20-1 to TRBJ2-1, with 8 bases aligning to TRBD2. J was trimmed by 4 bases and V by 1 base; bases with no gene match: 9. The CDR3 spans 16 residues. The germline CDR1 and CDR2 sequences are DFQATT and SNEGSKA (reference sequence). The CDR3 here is CSARATTSGNYNEQFF. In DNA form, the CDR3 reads TGCAGTGCTAGAGCGACTACTAGCGGAAATTACAATGAGCAGTTCTTC.

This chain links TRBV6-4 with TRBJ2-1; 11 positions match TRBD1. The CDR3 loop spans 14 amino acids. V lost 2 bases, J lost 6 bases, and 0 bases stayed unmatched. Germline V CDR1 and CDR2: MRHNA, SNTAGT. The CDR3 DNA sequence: TGTGCCAGCAGTGACGGGACAGGGGGCAATGAGCAGTTCTTC. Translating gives CASSDGTGGNEQFF.

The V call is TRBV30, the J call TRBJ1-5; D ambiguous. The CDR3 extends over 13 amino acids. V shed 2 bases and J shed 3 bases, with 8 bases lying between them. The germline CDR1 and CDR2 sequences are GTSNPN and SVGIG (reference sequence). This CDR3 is CAWSLGSNQPQHF. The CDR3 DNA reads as TGTGCCTGGAGTTTGGGGTCCAATCAGCCCCAGCATTTT.

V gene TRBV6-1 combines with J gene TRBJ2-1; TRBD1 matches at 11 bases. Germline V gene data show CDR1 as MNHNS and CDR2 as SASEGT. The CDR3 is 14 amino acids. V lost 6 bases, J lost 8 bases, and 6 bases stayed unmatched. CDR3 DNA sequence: TGTGCCAGCAGGTCGGGACAGGGGGTATATGAGCAGTTCTTC. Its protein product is CASRSGQGVYEQFF.

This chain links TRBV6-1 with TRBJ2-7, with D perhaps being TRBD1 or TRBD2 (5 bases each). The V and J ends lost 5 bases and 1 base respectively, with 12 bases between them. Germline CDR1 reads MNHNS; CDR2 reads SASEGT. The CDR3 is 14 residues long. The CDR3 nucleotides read TGTGCCAGCAGTAAGGGGACCGATTCCTACGAGCAGTACTTC. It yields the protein CASSKGTDSYEQYF.

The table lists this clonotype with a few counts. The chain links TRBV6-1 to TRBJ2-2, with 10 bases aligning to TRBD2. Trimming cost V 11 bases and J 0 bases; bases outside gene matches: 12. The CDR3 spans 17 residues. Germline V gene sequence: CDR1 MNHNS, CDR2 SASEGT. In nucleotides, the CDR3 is TGTGCCGGGCAGGAGCGACTAGCGGGCACGAACACCGGGGAGCTGTTTTTT. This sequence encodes CAGQERLAGTNTGELFF.

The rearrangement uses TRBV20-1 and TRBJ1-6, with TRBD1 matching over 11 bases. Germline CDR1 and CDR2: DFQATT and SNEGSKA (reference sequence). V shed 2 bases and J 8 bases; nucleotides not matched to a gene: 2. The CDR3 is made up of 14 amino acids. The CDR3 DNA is TGCAGTGCTAGATGGACAGGGGGCCATTCACCCCTCCACTTT. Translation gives CSARWTGGHSPLHF.

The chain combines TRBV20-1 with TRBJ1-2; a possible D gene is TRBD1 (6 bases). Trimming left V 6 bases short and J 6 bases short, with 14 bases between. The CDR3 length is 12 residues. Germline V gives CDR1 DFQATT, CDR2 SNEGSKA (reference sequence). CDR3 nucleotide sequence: TGCAGTGCCACACAGGGCCCTCATGGCTACACCTTC. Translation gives CSATQGPHGYTF.

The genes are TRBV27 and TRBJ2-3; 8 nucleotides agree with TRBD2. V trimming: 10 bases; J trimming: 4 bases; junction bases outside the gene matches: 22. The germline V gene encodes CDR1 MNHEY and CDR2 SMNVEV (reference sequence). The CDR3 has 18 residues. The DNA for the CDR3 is TGTGCCACCTCCCTGGGCGCCGGGAGGGACTATTCTGCAGATACGCAGTATTTT. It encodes CATSLGAGRDYSADTQYF.

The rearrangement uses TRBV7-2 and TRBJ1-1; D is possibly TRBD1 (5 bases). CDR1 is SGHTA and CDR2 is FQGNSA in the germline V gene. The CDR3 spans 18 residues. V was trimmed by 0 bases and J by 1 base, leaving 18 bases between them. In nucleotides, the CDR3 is TGTGCCAGCAGCTTAGCGTCCGGTAGGGGCGGAGGGAACACTGAAGCTTTCTTT. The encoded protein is CASSLASGRGGGNTEAFF.